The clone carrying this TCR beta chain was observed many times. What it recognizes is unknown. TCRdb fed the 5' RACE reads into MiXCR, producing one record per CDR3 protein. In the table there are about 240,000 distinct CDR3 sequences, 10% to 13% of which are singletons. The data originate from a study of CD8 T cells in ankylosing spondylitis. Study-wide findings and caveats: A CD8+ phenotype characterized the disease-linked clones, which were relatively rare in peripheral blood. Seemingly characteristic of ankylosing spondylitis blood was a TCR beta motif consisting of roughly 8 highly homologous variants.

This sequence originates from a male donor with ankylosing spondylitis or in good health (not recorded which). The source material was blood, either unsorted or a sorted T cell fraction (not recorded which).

CDR3 residues: CASSFGQGRREKLFF. CDR3 nucleotides: TGTGCCAGCAGCTTTGGCCAGGGACGGAGGGAAAAACTGTTTTTT. The chain couples TRBV7-2 to TRBJ1-4, with a possible D match to TRBD1 (5 bases). The CDR3 spans 15 residues. Trimming took off 3 bases at V and 8 bases at J, with 16 bases between the two ends. Germline CDR1 and CDR2: SGHTA and FQGNSA.